The 20 T cell receptor beta chains below were found in one sample sequenced in a study of OX40 agonist ivuxolimab in advanced cancers. Measured with immunoSEQ multiplex PCR; TCRdb has only the in-frame clones, and not every one. The data show approximately 97,000 clones, roughly nine tenths seen once. The sequences come from CD4+ or CD8+ T cells sorted from blood, collected in a trial of the OX40 agonist ivuxolimab. The source of these receptors is an adult with an advanced solid tumor such as melanoma, head and neck, liver or kidney cancer.

This clone was counted a single time. V is TRBV13 and J is TRBJ1-2; the match to TRBD1 covers 7 bases. Germline V lookup: CDR1 PRHDT, CDR2 FYEKMQ (reference sequence). CDR3 length: 15 amino acids. The V segment lost 5 bases and the J segment 6 bases; nucleotides outside the gene matches: 12. The CDR3 DNA is TGTGCCAGCAGCCCTAGAGGAGGGGGCTTGGATGGCTACACCTTC. It codes for CASSPRGGGLDGYTF.

This clone occurred a few times. This chain uses TRBV5-1 with TRBJ2-7; weak D call: TRBD2 (5 bases). Trimming took off 1 base at V and 2 bases at J, with 7 bases between the two ends. The CDR3 totals 13 residues. Per germline, CDR1 SGHRS and CDR2 YFSETQ. CDR3 loop: CASSLNGAYEQYF. The CDR3 DNA is TGCGCCAGCAGCTTGAACGGGGCCTACGAGCAGTACTTC. The full variable domain, its missing parts supplied by reference TRBV5-1 and TRBJ2-7, is KAGVTQTPRYLIKTRGQQVTLSCSPISGHRSVSWYQQTPGQGLQFLFEYFSETQRNKGNFPGRFSGRQFSNSRSEMNVSTLELGDSALYLCASSLNGAYEQYFGPGTRLTVT.

This chain uses TRBV7-9 with TRBJ2-7, with D possibly being TRBD2 (6 bases). Germline CDR1 is SEHNR and CDR2 is FQNEAQ (reference sequence). Trimming removed 0 bases at V and 5 bases at J, with 11 bases between. The CDR3 is 14 residues long. This CDR3 is CASSLAAGMNEQYF. The CDR3 coding sequence is TGTGCCAGCAGCTTAGCGGCGGGAATGAACGAGCAGTACTTC.

V usage is TRBV29-1 and J usage is TRBJ2-3; TRBD2 is a possible D gene (6 bases). CDR3 size: 17 residues. Deletions cut 4 bases from V and 0 bases from J, with 20 bases between. Germline CDR1 SQVTM, CDR2 ANQGSEA. CDR3 sequence reads: CSVARGRTFSSTDTQYF. CDR3 bases: TGCAGCGTTGCCCGAGGGAGGACCTTTTCTAGCACAGATACGCAGTATTTT.

The chain is built from TRBV7-9 and TRBJ2-3; TRBD2 is a possible D gene (6 bases). Trimming shortened V by 5 bases and J by 8 bases, and 14 bases separated the two germline ends. The CDR3 loop spans 13 amino acids. Germline assignment: CDR1 SEHNR and CDR2 FQNEAQ (reference sequence). CDR3 coding DNA: TGTGCCAGCAGCCCTGGATTAGCGGCTACGCAGTATTTT. Protein: CASSPGLAATQYF.

This clone was found once. The J gene is TRBJ1-1, the V gene TRBV27, with a tentative D call TRBD1 (5 bases). CDR3 length equals 14 residues. V was trimmed by 8 bases and J by 1 base, leaving 14 bases between them. The germline CDR1 and CDR2 sequences are MNHEY and SMNVEV (reference sequence). The CDR3 reads CASQRRQPNTEAFF. CDR3 coding DNA: TGTGCCAGCCAGCGCAGACAGCCGAACACTGAAGCTTTCTTT.

V gene TRBV11-3 combines with J gene TRBJ2-1; D could derive from TRBD1 or TRBD2 (5 bases each). There are 13 residues in the CDR3. Trimming removed 6 bases at V and 6 bases at J, with 12 bases between. Germline values: CDR1 SGHNT, CDR2 YENEEA. The CDR3, as DNA: TGTGCCAGCAGAGGAATGGGACGCAATGAGCAGTTCTTC. This codes for CASRGMGRNEQFF.

The CDR3: CASSTTAYGYTF. CDR3 in DNA: TGTGCCAGCAGTACGACAGCCTATGGCTACACCTTC. The chain uses TRBV6-5 and TRBJ1-2, with D possibly matching TRBD1 (5 bases). Germline V lookup: CDR1 MNHEY, CDR2 SVGAGI. The CDR3 length is 12 residues. Deletions cut 5 bases from V and 4 bases from J, with 8 bases between.

The chain carries TRBV19 and TRBJ1-1; possibly TRBD1 for D (5 bases). This CDR3 region has 14 residues. V lost 2 bases, J lost 6 bases, and 13 bases lay in between. CDR1 LNHDA and CDR2 SQIVND come from the germline V gene (reference sequence). CDR3 protein: CASSIRGPGAEAFF. The DNA of the CDR3 is TGTGCCAGTAGTATAAGGGGACCAGGAGCTGAAGCTTTCTTT.

The chain employs TRBV28 and TRBJ1-2; the match to TRBD1 covers 7 bases. CDR1 is MDHEN and CDR2 is SYDVKM in the germline V gene. The junction had 6 bases not matched to a gene; V was cut back by 2 bases and J by 9 bases. The CDR3 is 13 residues long. DNA for the CDR3: TGTGCCAGCAGTTTAATCGGACAGGAGAGCTACACCTTC. This codes for CASSLIGQESYTF.

This clone has more than one count but fewer than ten. This chain joins TRBV13 and TRBJ1-1, with 7 bases that match TRBD1. V was clipped by 6 bases and J by 0 bases; unmatched bases: 4. This CDR3 spans 14 amino acids. Germline V gives CDR1 PRHDT, CDR2 FYEKMQ (reference sequence). The DNA for the CDR3 is TGTGCCAGCAGTTACAGGGGTTTGAACACTGAAGCTTTCTTT. Amino acids: CASSYRGLNTEAFF.

The V and J genes are TRBV7-9 and TRBJ2-1; D is uncertain. Between the trimmed V and J ends, which lost 1 base and 5 bases, there was a span of 6 bases. CDR1 and CDR2 (germline): SEHNR, FQNEAQ (reference sequence). CDR3 length: 13 residues. Here the CDR3 reads CASSLDIHNEQFF. CDR3 nucleotides: TGTGCCAGCAGCTTAGATATCCACAATGAGCAGTTCTTC.

V is TRBV19 and J is TRBJ2-6, with TRBD1 identical over 8 bases. The germline CDR1 and CDR2 sequences are LNHDA and SQIVND (reference sequence). This CDR3 has 14 amino acids. Trimming removed 8 bases from V and 4 bases from J; junction bases left unmatched: 4. The CDR3 region has the DNA TGTGCCAGTTGGACAGGGTACGGGGCCAACGTCCTGACTTTC. The encoded protein is CASWTGYGANVLTF.

This chain links TRBV27 with TRBJ2-4; D is possibly TRBD1 (5 bases). Between the trimmed V and J ends, which lost 1 base and 0 bases, there was a span of 13 bases. The CDR3 extends over 17 amino acids. Germline values: CDR1 MNHEY, CDR2 SMNVEV (reference sequence). The CDR3: CASSLFSQGLAKNIQYF. In nucleotides, the CDR3 is TGTGCCAGCAGTTTATTCTCCCAGGGTTTAGCCAAAAACATTCAGTACTTC.

V gene TRBV7-9 combines with J gene TRBJ1-1; possible D gene TRBD1, 6 bases. The CDR3 contains 18 residues. The V gene lost 6 bases and the J gene lost 0 bases, with 23 bases spanning the gap. Germline V CDR1 and CDR2: SEHNR, FQNEAQ (reference sequence). In DNA form, the CDR3 reads TGTGCCAGCAGACCGTATAGGCGTAGGGGACACCTGAACACTGAAGCTTTCTTT. It translates to CASRPYRRRGHLNTEAFF.

The gene calls are TRBV11-2 and TRBJ2-7, with TRBD2 identical over 7 bases. The CDR3 loop spans 15 amino acids. J was trimmed by 2 bases and V by 7 bases; bases with no gene match: 11. CDR1 is SGHAT, CDR2 FQNNGV, per germline. CDR3 coding DNA: TGTGCCAGCACCGATGGGCTAGCGGACGCCTACGAGCAGTACTTC. It translates to CASTDGLADAYEQYF. Full variable domain (outside the CDR3, taken from reference TRBV11-2 and TRBJ2-7): EAGVAQSPRYKIIEKRQSVAFWCNPISGHATLYWYQQILGQGPKLLIQFQNNGVVDDSQLPKDRFSAERLKGVDSTLKIQPAKLEDSAVYLCASTDGLADAYEQYFGPGTRLTVT.

The chain employs TRBV7-3 and TRBJ2-2, with D unresolved. Looked up from germline, CDR1 is SGHTA and CDR2 is FQGTGA. CDR3 size: 12 residues. The ends were cut back, 7 bases at V and 6 bases at J, with 9 bases in the middle. CDR3 nucleotides: TGTGCCAGCAACCCTGGTGCCGGGGAGCTGTTTTTT. Translated, it gives CASNPGAGELFF.

The rearrangement uses TRBV19 and TRBJ1-5; 8 nucleotides line up with TRBD1. The CDR3 totals 16 residues. V was pared by 7 bases and J by 2 bases, with 10 bases of the junction left unmatched. CDR1 is LNHDA and CDR2 is SQIVND in the germline V gene (reference sequence). CDR3 amino acids: CASITSDRGRNQPQHF. The CDR3 region has the DNA TGTGCCAGTATTACATCTGACAGGGGCCGCAATCAGCCCCAGCATTTT.

The J gene is TRBJ2-1, the V gene TRBV19, with a tentative D call TRBD2 (6 bases). Germline values: CDR1 LNHDA, CDR2 SQIVND (reference sequence). The CDR3 extends over 17 amino acids. V was trimmed by 3 bases and J by 0 bases, leaving 15 bases between them. The CDR3 DNA sequence: TGTGCCAGTAGTATGGGTGGCGGGATTAGCTCCTACAATGAGCAGTTCTTC. Translated, it gives CASSMGGGISSYNEQFF.

The V call is TRBV4-2, the J call TRBJ2-2; 11 bases agree with TRBD1. Trimming removed 2 bases from V and 6 bases from J; junction bases left unmatched: 2. From germline, CDR1 is LGHNA and CDR2 YNFKEQ. The CDR3 covers 15 residues. CDR3 nucleotides: TGTGCCAGCAGCCAAAGGACAGGGGGCTCCGGGGAGCTGTTTTTT. Its translation is CASSQRTGGSGELFF.